Below, 31 T cell receptor beta chains from the same sample are listed, as sequenced in a study of identical twins. TCRdb processed the 5' RACE reads anew with MiXCR; each CDR3 protein has one entry. Here the sample spans 500,000 to 650,000 distinct CDR3 sequences, less than 9% being singletons. The same data also went into a second study, on yellow fever vaccine responses in identical twins.

The sequenced sample was PBMCs. The receptors were gathered from a woman between 18 and 30 years old in good health.

This clonotype was counted a few times. The chain recombines TRBV12-3 or TRBV12-4 with TRBJ1-2; no firm D call. V was clipped by 8 bases and J by 4 bases, with 14 bases between them. This CDR3 comprises 13 residues. The CDR3 DNA reads TGTGCCAGCTTAGGCCCACTCGGCTATGGCTACACCTTC. Its protein product is CASLGPLGYGYTF.

V is TRBV20-1 and J is TRBJ1-2; D is ambiguous. Germline lookup yields CDR1 DFQATT and CDR2 SNEGSKA (reference sequence). V dropped 2 bases and J dropped 0 bases, with 7 bases sitting between them. The CDR3 totals 13 residues. The CDR3 loop reads CSARPQSNYGYTF. The CDR3 DNA reads as TGCAGTGCTAGACCTCAGTCTAACTATGGCTACACCTTC.

This clonotype was counted between two and nine times. V usage is TRBV28 and J usage is TRBJ1-2; TRBD1 agrees at 9 bases. Germline V gene data show CDR1 as MDHEN and CDR2 as SYDVKM. Losses at the gene ends were 7 bases for V and 9 bases for J; bases not matched to a gene: 6. The CDR3 covers 12 residues. The CDR3: CASMGTGRSYTF. The CDR3 coding sequence is TGTGCCAGCATGGGGACAGGGAGGAGCTACACCTTC.

The rearrangement uses TRBV6-1 and TRBJ1-4; D is ambiguous. Germline CDR1 MNHNS, CDR2 SASEGT. The CDR3 spans 15 residues. V was trimmed by 9 bases and J by 0 bases, leaving 14 bases between them. CDR3 DNA: TGTGCCAGGAGGCACCAAGGAGCAACTAATGAAAAACTGTTTTTT. The encoded protein is CARRHQGATNEKLFF.

This clonotype has more than one count but fewer than ten. The rearrangement joins TRBV6-2 or TRBV6-3 to TRBJ2-7; the D is unclear. V shed 6 bases and J shed 4 bases, with 16 bases lying between them. The CDR3 sequence is 14 residues long. Germline values: CDR1 MNHEY, CDR2 SVGEGT. The CDR3: CASRKDRIGYEQYV. The CDR3, as DNA: TGTGCCAGCAGAAAGGACCGAATTGGATACGAGCAGTACGTC.

This clonotype was counted at least ten times. The genes are TRBV10-2 and TRBJ2-1; 10 nucleotides match TRBD2. The CDR3 extends over 17 amino acids. Germline trimming cut 5 bases from V and 4 bases from J; bases unmatched to any gene: 11. Germline V lookup: CDR1 WSHSY, CDR2 SAAADI. The CDR3 loop is CASSTKASGGRYNEQFF. For the CDR3, the DNA is TGCGCCAGCAGTACCAAGGCTAGCGGGGGCCGATACAATGAGCAGTTCTTC.

This rearrangement joins TRBV28 to TRBJ1-4; 8 bases are shared with TRBD1. The J segment lost 5 bases and the V segment lost 4 bases, leaving 3 bases of the junction unmatched. CDR1 and CDR2 from the germline V gene are MDHEN and SYDVKM. The CDR3 contains 14 residues. This chain's CDR3 is CASSWRQGNEKLFF. The CDR3, as DNA: TGTGCCAGCAGTTGGAGACAGGGGAATGAAAAACTGTTTTTT. Complete variable domain (other parts from reference TRBV28 and TRBJ1-4): DVKVTQSSRYLVKRTGEKVFLECVQDMDHENMFWYRQDPGLGLRLIYFSYDVKMKEKGDIPEGYSVSREKKERFSLILESASTNQTSMYLCASSWRQGNEKLFFGSGTQLSVL.

The genes are TRBV7-8 and TRBJ1-2; D is undetermined. The CDR3 has 12 residues. V lost 5 bases and J 8 bases, leaving 12 bases between the germline ends. Germline CDR1 is SGHVS and CDR2 is FQNEAQ. The CDR3 sequence: CASSTDVEGYTF. CDR3 sequence (DNA): TGTGCCAGCAGCACGGACGTCGAGGGCTACACCTTC. The variable domain in full, completed from reference TRBV7-8 and TRBJ1-2, reads GAGVSQSPRYKVAKRGQDVALRCDPISGHVSLFWYQQALGQGPEFLTYFQNEAQLDKSGLPSDRFFAERPEGSVSTLKIQRTQQEDSAVYLCASSTDVEGYTFGSGTRLTVV.

This rearrangement joins TRBV7-9 to TRBJ2-3, with 9 bases matching TRBD2. The junction had 5 bases not matched to a gene; V was cut back by 5 bases and J by 2 bases. The CDR3 runs to 15 residues. Per the germline V gene, CDR1 is SEHNR and CDR2 is FQNEAQ (reference sequence). As DNA, the CDR3 is TGTGCCAGCAGCCCAGCGGGGGGACACACAGATACGCAGTATTTT. Encoded protein: CASSPAGGHTDTQYF. Variable domain in full (rest from reference TRBV7-9 and TRBJ2-3): DTGVSQNPRHKITKRGQNVTFRCDPISEHNRLYWYRQTLGQGPEFLTYFQNEAQLEKSRLLSDRFSAERPKGSFSTLEIQRTEQGDSAMYLCASSPAGGHTDTQYFGPGTRLTVL.

The V call is TRBV5-1, the J call TRBJ2-3; 7 bases agree with TRBD1. The length of the CDR3 is 17 residues. The V gene end was trimmed by 6 bases and the J gene end by 0 bases; junction bases not matched to a gene: 13. Germline lookup yields CDR1 SGHRS and CDR2 YFSETQ. As DNA, the CDR3 is TGCGCCAGCAAGGGGACAGCATGGGTAATGAGCACAGATACGCAGTATTTT. It encodes CASKGTAWVMSTDTQYF. Filled out from reference TRBV5-1 and TRBJ2-3, the complete variable domain reads KAGVTQTPRYLIKTRGQQVTLSCSPISGHRSVSWYQQTPGQGLQFLFEYFSETQRNKGNFPGRFSGRQFSNSRSEMNVSTLELGDSALYLCASKGTAWVMSTDTQYFGPGTRLTVL.

The table lists this clonotype with many counts. The chain is built from TRBV12-3 or TRBV12-4 and TRBJ2-5; D ambiguous. Trimming took 8 bases from V and 2 from J, leaving 15 bases between them. CDR3 length equals 14 residues. Here the CDR3 DNA reads TGTGCCAGCCAACTTGCCTGGGAACAAGAGACCCAGTACTTC. This sequence encodes CASQLAWEQETQYF.

This clonotype turned up a few times. The chain combines TRBV7-8 with TRBJ2-4; 10 bases match TRBD1. J lost 0 bases, V lost 5 bases, and 10 bases had no gene match. Looked up from germline, CDR1 is SGHVS and CDR2 is FQNEAQ. The CDR3 loop spans 18 amino acids. DNA of the CDR3: TGTGCCAGCAGCCACCGCTCCGGACAGGGGGTAGCCAAAAACATTCAGTACTTC. Translated, it gives CASSHRSGQGVAKNIQYF.

This sequence joins TRBV6-1 and TRBJ2-1, with 7 bases fitting TRBD1. The junction had 8 bases not matched to a gene; V was cut back by 5 bases and J by 7 bases. CDR3 length equals 14 residues. Looked up from germline, CDR1 is MNHNS and CDR2 is SASEGT. The CDR3 region has the DNA TGTGCCAGCAGTCCAGACAGGGTAAAGAATGAGCAGTTCTTC. Its protein is CASSPDRVKNEQFF.

The chain couples TRBV2 to TRBJ2-6, with D unclear. Germline lookup yields CDR1 SNHLY and CDR2 FYNNEI. There are 15 residues in the CDR3. V was shortened by 6 bases and J by 2 bases, with 11 bases between the two germline ends. CDR3 coding DNA: TGTGCCAGCAGATTGGGGTTCCCTGGGGCCAACGTCCTGACTTTC. The encoded protein is CASRLGFPGANVLTF.

CDR3 in amino acids: CASSRTGTSGRGLTQYF. The CDR3 DNA sequence: TGTGCCAGCAGCCGGACCGGGACTAGCGGGAGGGGGCTCACCCAGTACTTC. The rearrangement links TRBV3-1 to TRBJ2-5, with TRBD2 matching 16 bases. J gave up 8 bases and V 4 bases, and 10 bases lay outside the gene matches. There are 17 residues in the CDR3. The germline V gene encodes CDR1 LGHDT and CDR2 YNNKEL (reference sequence).

The sample holds many counts of this clonotype. CDR3 nucleotide sequence: TGTGCCAGCAGTGACACAGGGGTTCCCTACAATGAGCAGTTCTTC. Amino acid sequence: CASSDTGVPYNEQFF. This rearrangement joins TRBV3-1 to TRBJ2-1, with 7 bases that match TRBD1. The CDR3 runs to 15 residues. Germline CDR1 LGHDT, CDR2 YNNKEL (reference sequence). V was clipped by 6 bases and J by 2 bases; unmatched bases: 7.

This clonotype was found many times. The chain carries TRBV4-1 and TRBJ2-3; 8 bases are a match to TRBD2. The germline V gene has CDR1 MGHRA and CDR2 YSYEKL. This CDR3 is 15 amino acids long. J was trimmed by 6 bases and V by 6 bases; bases with no gene match: 11. The CDR3 DNA follows: TGCGCCAGCAGGGCACCCGGGACTAGTTTGGATACGCAGTATTTT. It encodes CASRAPGTSLDTQYF.

The rearrangement uses TRBV24-1 and TRBJ2-2, with TRBD1 identical over 9 bases. The V and J ends lost 2 bases and 0 bases, in that order; junction bases with no gene match: 18. The length of the CDR3 is 22 residues. Germline-derived CDR1 and CDR2 are KGHDR and SFDVKD. The CDR3 bases are TGTGCCACCAGTGATTCTTACCCGCCGCGGGACAGGGACAAAGCGAACACCGGGGAGCTGTTTTTT. This encodes CATSDSYPPRDRDKANTGELFF.

This chain connects TRBV15 to TRBJ2-7, with D maybe TRBD1 (5 bases). The V gene lost 0 bases and the J gene lost 3 bases, with 12 bases spanning the gap. Germline values: CDR1 LNHNV, CDR2 YYDKDF (reference sequence). CDR3 length: 15 amino acids. The CDR3 region has the DNA TGTGCCACCAGCAGAGATCAGGGCAGACTCTACGAGCAGTACGTC. This gives the protein CATSRDQGRLYEQYV.

As to this clonotype: Its ends do not fully match the called genes, so a read error is possible. J is TRBJ1-4 and V is TRBV20-1; TRBD1 is a possible D gene (5 bases). CDR1 and CDR2 from the germline V gene are DFQATT and SNEGSKA (reference sequence). The CDR3 is made up of 15 amino acids. The CDR3 reads CCARFIRDTNEKLFF. The CDR3 DNA sequence: TGCTGTGCTAGATTCATCAGGGACACTAATGAAAAACTGTTTTTT.

Turning to this clonotype: This may come from a read error, since a much larger clone is one base off. The chain employs TRBV13 and TRBJ2-5; either TRBD1 or TRBD2 may supply D (5 bases each). The CDR3 spans 16 residues. Germline CDR1 is PRHDT and CDR2 is FYEKMQ (reference sequence). As DNA, the CDR3 is TGTGCCAGCAGCTTATTTACACTAGGGGTCCAAGAGACCCGGTACTTC. Its protein product is CASSLFTLGVQETRYF.

The table lists this clonotype with a few counts. V and J are TRBV6-4 and TRBJ1-6, with unresolved D. Trimming took off 4 bases at V and 9 bases at J, with 10 bases between the two ends. Germline V gene data show CDR1 as MRHNA and CDR2 as SNTAGT. The CDR3 sequence is 13 residues long. The chain's CDR3 is CASSGGMGSPLHF. The CDR3, as DNA: TGTGCCAGCAGTGGAGGGATGGGTTCACCCCTCCACTTT.

This clonotype was picked up many times. V is TRBV7-9 and J is TRBJ2-7, with 8 bases matching TRBD1. This CDR3 has 14 residues. V was clipped by 6 bases and J by 3 bases; unmatched bases: 7. The germline gives CDR1 SEHNR, CDR2 FQNEAQ (reference sequence). The CDR3 nucleotides are TGTGCCAGCAGTCCCTCCGGGACAGGCTACGAGCAGTACTTC. Translation gives CASSPSGTGYEQYF. The whole variable domain, remainder taken from reference TRBV7-9 and TRBJ2-7, is DTGVSQNPRHKITKRGQNVTFRCDPISEHNRLYWYRQTLGQGPEFLTYFQNEAQLEKSRLLSDRFSAERPKGSFSTLEIQRTEQGDSAMYLCASSPSGTGYEQYFGPGTRLTVT.

This clonotype was observed many times. V and J are TRBV5-1 and TRBJ2-1; 7 bases line up with TRBD2. CDR3 length: 16 residues. Germline lookup yields CDR1 SGHRS and CDR2 YFSETQ. V shed 5 bases and J 0 bases; nucleotides not matched to a gene: 8. CDR3 loop: CASRPGAGSSYNEQFF. The CDR3 bases are TGCGCCAGCAGACCGGGAGCGGGATCCTCCTACAATGAGCAGTTCTTC. The full variable domain, rest sourced from reference TRBV5-1 and TRBJ2-1, is KAGVTQTPRYLIKTRGQQVTLSCSPISGHRSVSWYQQTPGQGLQFLFEYFSETQRNKGNFPGRFSGRQFSNSRSEMNVSTLELGDSALYLCASRPGAGSSYNEQFFGPGTRLTVL.

V gene TRBV29-1 combines with J gene TRBJ2-7, with TRBD2 matching 9 bases. The CDR3 is 13 amino acids. Germline CDR1 reads SQVTM; CDR2 reads ANQGSEA. The trim removed 5 bases at V and 3 bases at J, leaving 5 bases unmatched. The CDR3 loop reads CSVSGLANYEQYF. CDR3 coding DNA: TGCAGCGTTTCGGGACTAGCAAACTACGAGCAGTACTTC.

In this sample, this clonotype turned up many times. V is TRBV10-3 and J is TRBJ2-7; TRBD1 agrees at 8 bases. The V gene end was trimmed by 6 bases and the J gene end by 5 bases; junction bases not matched to a gene: 9. CDR3 size: 14 residues. Germline V gene lookup returns CDR1 ENHRY and CDR2 SYGVKD. The CDR3 DNA reads as TGTGCCATCAGCAAGACAGGGGATGGTAACGAGCAGTACTTC. This encodes CAISKTGDGNEQYF.

V and J are TRBV10-3 and TRBJ2-3, with a tentative D call TRBD2 (7 bases). Germline CDR1 is ENHRY and CDR2 is SYGVKD. Trimming removed 2 bases at V and 4 bases at J, with 13 bases between. This CDR3 spans 15 amino acids. CDR3 residues: CAISEMGGLADTQYF. Written as DNA, the CDR3 is TGTGCCATCAGTGAGATGGGGGGGCTGGCAGATACGCAGTATTTT.

V is TRBV6-2 or TRBV6-3 and J is TRBJ2-3; 9 bases match TRBD1. Germline V gene data show CDR1 as MNHEY and CDR2 as SVGEGT. The V and J ends lost 11 bases and 5 bases, in that order; junction bases with no gene match: 8. The CDR3 consists of 13 residues. CDR3 region: CAGKGQGKDTQYF. For the CDR3, the DNA is TGTGCCGGCAAGGGACAGGGTAAAGATACGCAGTATTTT.

The chain joins TRBV5-1 to TRBJ2-3; tentative D call: TRBD2 (6 bases). Trimming left V 5 bases short and J 5 bases short, with 12 bases between. The CDR3 is 13 amino acids. Germline CDR1 and CDR2: SGHRS and YFSETQ. For the CDR3, the DNA is TGCGCCAGCAGGGGGGGAGGCGGAGATACGCAGTATTTT. Translation: CASRGGGGDTQYF.

This clonotype has a single count. A much larger clone lies a single base off, so this may be a read error. The rearrangement joins TRBV6-1 to TRBJ2-7, with TRBD1 matching 11 bases. Germline CDR1 MNHNS, CDR2 SASEGT. This CDR3 region has 16 residues. The V and J ends lost 5 bases and 7 bases, in that order; junction bases with no gene match: 13. The CDR3 region is CASSKSSMDRGREQYV. CDR3 coding DNA: TGTGCCAGCAGTAAATCCTCCATGGACAGGGGGCGTGAGCAGTACGTC.

The rearrangement uses TRBV6-1 and TRBJ1-1; 9 bases map to TRBD1. V trimming: 7 bases; J trimming: 8 bases; junction bases outside the gene matches: 11. Germline V gene sequence: CDR1 MNHNS, CDR2 SASEGT. CDR3 size: 14 residues. CDR3 coding DNA: TGTGCCAGCATCTCCCCGCGGACAGGGGTGGAAGCTTTCTTT. As protein: CASISPRTGVEAFF.